These 14 T cell receptor beta chains came from one sample sequenced in a study of T-cell reconstitution after alpha-beta-depleted transplantation in children. A library of TCRbeta sequences, prepared with unique molecular identifiers, was generated. From the PCR reads, TCRdb called clonotypes with MiXCR, one entry per CDR3 protein. The data show approximately 630,000 distinct CDR3 sequences, roughly 14% seen once. Material: PBMCs, obtained before TCRalphabeta/CD19-depleted stem cell transplant. The receptors here all came from a girl aged 2 to 10 with congenital amegakaryocytic thrombocytopenia, due to receive a stem cell transplant.

This clonotype was seen only a few times. The CDR3 DNA reads as TGTGCCAGCAGCGGCCCGAGGGGGCCTGGGACAGATACGCAGTATTTT. Its translation is CASSGPRGPGTDTQYF. The J gene is TRBJ2-3, the V gene TRBV7-9, with 7 positions matching TRBD1. Trimming cost V 5 bases and J 3 bases; bases outside gene matches: 11. CDR3 length: 16 residues. Germline-derived CDR1 and CDR2 are SEHNR and FQNEAQ (reference sequence).

The chain links TRBV20-1 to TRBJ2-1; D may be TRBD1 or TRBD2 (7 bases each). Germline V gene sequence: CDR1 DFQATT, CDR2 SNEGSKA (reference sequence). The CDR3 is 13 amino acids. Trimming took off 4 bases at V and 8 bases at J, with 15 bases between the two ends. Written as DNA, the CDR3 is TGCAGTGCTAAGGCAGGGGGGGGAGATGAGCAGTTCTTC. It encodes CSAKAGGGDEQFF.

DNA of the CDR3: TGCGCCAGCGGACCAAGACCGGGACTAGGGGTCTACAATGAGCAGTTCTTC. Translated: CASGPRPGLGVYNEQFF. The gene calls are TRBV5-1 and TRBJ2-1, with 8 bases matching TRBD2. Germline V gene lookup returns CDR1 SGHRS and CDR2 YFSETQ. This CDR3 has 17 amino acids. With 7 bases clipped from V and 3 bases from J, the junction kept 15 bases outside the gene matches.

This clonotype has a handful of counts. The V call is TRBV7-2, the J call TRBJ1-1; D is possibly TRBD1 (6 bases). The CDR3 length is 15 residues. V was shortened by 1 base and J by 4 bases, with 13 bases between the two germline ends. The germline CDR1 and CDR2 sequences are SGHTA and FQGNSA. The CDR3 bases are TGTGCCAGCAGCTTAGGGGACAACAGGGCCACTGAAGCTTTCTTT. As protein: CASSLGDNRATEAFF. The full variable domain, with the rest looked up from reference TRBV7-2 and TRBJ1-1, is GAGVSQSPSNKVTEKGKDVELRCDPISGHTALYWYRQSLGQGLEFLIYFQGNSAPDKSGLPSDRFSAERTGGSVSTLTIQRTQQEDSAVYLCASSLGDNRATEAFFGQGTRLTVV.

This clonotype came up many times. The chain recombines TRBV5-1 with TRBJ2-3; D call uncertain. CDR3 size: 14 residues. The ends were cut back, 4 bases at V and 1 base at J, with 10 bases in the middle. CDR1 and CDR2 (germline): SGHRS, YFSETQ. The CDR3, as DNA: TGCGCCAGCAGCCCTGACATAGGCACAGATACGCAGTATTTT. Protein: CASSPDIGTDTQYF. The whole variable domain, remainder taken from reference TRBV5-1 and TRBJ2-3, is KAGVTQTPRYLIKTRGQQVTLSCSPISGHRSVSWYQQTPGQGLQFLFEYFSETQRNKGNFPGRFSGRQFSNSRSEMNVSTLELGDSALYLCASSPDIGTDTQYFGPGTRLTVL.

There are many counts of this clonotype. J is TRBJ2-1 and V is TRBV20-1; TRBD2 is a possible D gene (5 bases). Germline CDR1 DFQATT, CDR2 SNEGSKA (reference sequence). The CDR3 runs 14 residues. The V end lost 3 bases, the J end lost 3 bases, and 12 bases lay between the germline ends. In nucleotides, the CDR3 is TGCAGTGCTAGTTACCTAGCACACTACAATGAGCAGTTCTTC. Amino acids: CSASYLAHYNEQFF.

In its sample, this clonotype was seen a few times. The rearrangement uses TRBV5-6 and TRBJ2-3; D remains ambiguous. Trimming removed 0 bases from V and 6 bases from J, with 11 bases in between. Germline V gives CDR1 SGHDT, CDR2 YYEEEE. The CDR3 runs 14 residues. The CDR3 region has the DNA TGTGCCAGCAGCTTGGGTCTCCTGGAGGATACGCAGTATTTT. Translating gives CASSLGLLEDTQYF.

This clonotype showed up many times. The J gene is TRBJ2-3, the V gene TRBV29-1; TRBD2 agrees at 11 bases. There are 16 residues in the CDR3. Germline V gives CDR1 SQVTM, CDR2 ANQGSEA. With 1 base clipped from V and 3 bases from J, the junction kept 6 bases outside the gene matches. The CDR3 protein is CSVEGPSGRPTDTQYF. The CDR3 DNA follows: TGCAGCGTTGAAGGGCCTAGCGGGAGGCCTACAGATACGCAGTATTTT.

This clonotype was seen many times. The genes are TRBV12-3 or TRBV12-4 and TRBJ2-7, with 9 bases lining up with TRBD1. Trimming took 6 bases from V and 4 from J; bases not matched to a gene: 10. CDR3 size: 15 residues. The CDR3 here is CASSPTRDRAYEQYF. In nucleotides, the CDR3 is TGTGCCAGCAGCCCCACCAGGGACAGGGCGTACGAGCAGTACTTC.

The chain has TRBV5-1 and TRBJ2-5, with D possibly being TRBD1 or TRBD2 (5 bases each). Trimming removed 3 bases at V and 3 bases at J, with 9 bases between. CDR3 length equals 13 residues. The V gene's germline CDR1 is SGHRS and CDR2 YFSETQ. Written as DNA, the CDR3 is TGCGCCAGCAGCTGGCAGGGAGAAGAGACCCAGTACTTC. Amino acids: CASSWQGEETQYF.

In its sample, this clonotype was seen a few times. CDR3 in amino acids: CAISAGQNNSPLHF. Written as DNA, the CDR3 is TGTGCCATCAGTGCGGGACAAAATAATTCACCCCTCCACTTT. This chain uses TRBV10-3 with TRBJ1-6; D perhaps matches TRBD1 (6 bases). In germline, CDR1 is ENHRY, CDR2 SYGVKD. The CDR3 consists of 14 residues. V lost 4 bases and J lost 5, with 9 bases in between.

This chain uses TRBV5-1 with TRBJ2-2, with 8 bases fitting TRBD1. Looked up from germline, CDR1 is SGHRS and CDR2 is YFSETQ. The trim removed 5 bases at V and 3 bases at J, leaving 9 bases unmatched. The CDR3 contains 16 residues. Here the CDR3 DNA reads TGCGCCAGCAGAGGGCTTCAGGGGGCGTACACCGGGGAGCTGTTTTTT. Protein sequence: CASRGLQGAYTGELFF.

This clonotype was detected many times. This sequence joins TRBV2 and TRBJ2-7; D ambiguous. This CDR3 is built from 13 residues. The V and J ends lost 4 bases and 1 base respectively, with 8 bases between them. CDR1 is SNHLY, CDR2 FYNNEI, per germline. CDR3 loop: CASSVVASYEQYF. CDR3 in DNA: TGTGCCAGCAGTGTGGTAGCTTCCTACGAGCAGTACTTC. The entire variable domain, with the rest obtained from reference TRBV2 and TRBJ2-7, is as follows: EPEVTQTPSHQVTQMGQEVILRCVPISNHLYFYWYRQILGQKVEFLVSFYNNEISEKSEIFDDQFSVERPDGSNFTLKIRSTKLEDSAMYFCASSVVASYEQYFGPGTRLTVT.

There are many counts of this clonotype. The chain joins TRBV13 to TRBJ2-7; D not certain. The germline V gene has CDR1 PRHDT and CDR2 FYEKMQ (reference sequence). This CDR3 spans 13 amino acids. V was pared by 5 bases and J by 6 bases, with 14 bases between. The CDR3 loop is CASSQSPTGEQYF. CDR3 sequence (DNA): TGTGCCAGCAGCCAATCCCCGACGGGCGAGCAGTACTTC.